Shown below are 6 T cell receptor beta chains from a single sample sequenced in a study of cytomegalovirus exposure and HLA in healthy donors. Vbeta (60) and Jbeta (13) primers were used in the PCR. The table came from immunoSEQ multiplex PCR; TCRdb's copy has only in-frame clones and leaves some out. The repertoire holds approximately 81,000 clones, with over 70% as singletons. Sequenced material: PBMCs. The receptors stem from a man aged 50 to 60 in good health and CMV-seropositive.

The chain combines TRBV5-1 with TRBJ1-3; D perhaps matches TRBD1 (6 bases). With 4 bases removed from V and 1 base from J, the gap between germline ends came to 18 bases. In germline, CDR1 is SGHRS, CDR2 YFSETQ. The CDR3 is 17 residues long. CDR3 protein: CASSKDSLGASGNTIYF. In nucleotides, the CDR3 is TGCGCCAGCAGCAAGGACAGCCTAGGAGCGTCTGGAAACACCATATATTTT.

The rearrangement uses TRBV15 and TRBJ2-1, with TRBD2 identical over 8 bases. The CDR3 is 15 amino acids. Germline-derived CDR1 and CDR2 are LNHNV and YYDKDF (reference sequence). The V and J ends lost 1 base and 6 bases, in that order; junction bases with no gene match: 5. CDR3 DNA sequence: TGTGCCACCAGCAGAGGGACTAGCAGCTTCAATGAGCAGTTCTTC. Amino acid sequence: CATSRGTSSFNEQFF.

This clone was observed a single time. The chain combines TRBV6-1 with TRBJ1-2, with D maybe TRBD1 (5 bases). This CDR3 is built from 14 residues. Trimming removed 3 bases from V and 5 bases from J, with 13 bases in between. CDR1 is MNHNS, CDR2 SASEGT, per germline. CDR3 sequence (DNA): TGTGCCAGCAGTGACAGGGCGAAGGGTTATGGCTACACCTTC. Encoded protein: CASSDRAKGYGYTF.

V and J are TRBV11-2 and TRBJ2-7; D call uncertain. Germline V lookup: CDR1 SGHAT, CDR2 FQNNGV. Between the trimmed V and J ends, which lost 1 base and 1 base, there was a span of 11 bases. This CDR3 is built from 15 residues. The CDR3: CASSLGPARSYEQYF. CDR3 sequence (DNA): TGTGCCAGCAGCTTAGGACCAGCGCGGTCCTACGAGCAGTACTTC.

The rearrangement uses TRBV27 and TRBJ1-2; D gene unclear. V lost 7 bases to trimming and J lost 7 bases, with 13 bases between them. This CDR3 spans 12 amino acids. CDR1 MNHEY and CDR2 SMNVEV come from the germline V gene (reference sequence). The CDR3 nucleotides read TGTGCCAGCAAATGGGCGGGCGGTGGCTACACCTTC. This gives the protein CASKWAGGGYTF.

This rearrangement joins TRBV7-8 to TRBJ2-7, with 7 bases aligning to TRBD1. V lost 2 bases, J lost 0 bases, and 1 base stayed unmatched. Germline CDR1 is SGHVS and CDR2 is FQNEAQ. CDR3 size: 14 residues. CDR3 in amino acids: CASSLRDSSYEQYF. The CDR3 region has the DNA TGTGCCAGCAGCTTACGGGACAGCTCCTACGAGCAGTACTTC.